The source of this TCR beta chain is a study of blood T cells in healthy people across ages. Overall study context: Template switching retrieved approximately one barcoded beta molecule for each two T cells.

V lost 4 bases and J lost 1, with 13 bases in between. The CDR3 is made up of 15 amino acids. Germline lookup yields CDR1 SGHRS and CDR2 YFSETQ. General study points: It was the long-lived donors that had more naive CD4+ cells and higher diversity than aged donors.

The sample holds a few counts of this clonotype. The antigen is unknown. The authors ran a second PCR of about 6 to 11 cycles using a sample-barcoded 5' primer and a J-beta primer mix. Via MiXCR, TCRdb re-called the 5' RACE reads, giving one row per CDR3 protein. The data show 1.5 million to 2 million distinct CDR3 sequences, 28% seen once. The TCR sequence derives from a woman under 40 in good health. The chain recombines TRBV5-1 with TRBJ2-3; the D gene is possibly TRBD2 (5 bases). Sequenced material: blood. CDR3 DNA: TGCGCCAGCAGCGTACTAGTCGGTGGCACAGATACGCAGTATTTT. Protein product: CASSVLVGGTDTQYF.